This entry describes one T cell receptor beta chain. These data originate in a study of identical twins. CDR3 length: 14 amino acids. V was trimmed by 4 bases and J by 4 bases, leaving 11 bases between them. Germline lookup yields CDR1 LNHDA and CDR2 SQIVND (reference sequence). TCRdb re-called the 5' RACE reads with MiXCR, one entry per CDR3 protein. The data contain hundreds of thousands of distinct CDR3 sequences, roughly 20% of them singletons. This sample was shared with a second study, whose subject was T cells expressing NK-cell markers.

The sample consisted of PBMCs. The V gene is TRBV19, the J gene TRBJ2-1; possible D gene TRBD2, 6 bases. This TCR came from a woman aged 18-35 years in good health. Here the CDR3 reads CASSTWTKYNEQFF. The DNA for the CDR3 is TGTGCCAGTAGTACCTGGACTAAGTACAATGAGCAGTTCTTC.